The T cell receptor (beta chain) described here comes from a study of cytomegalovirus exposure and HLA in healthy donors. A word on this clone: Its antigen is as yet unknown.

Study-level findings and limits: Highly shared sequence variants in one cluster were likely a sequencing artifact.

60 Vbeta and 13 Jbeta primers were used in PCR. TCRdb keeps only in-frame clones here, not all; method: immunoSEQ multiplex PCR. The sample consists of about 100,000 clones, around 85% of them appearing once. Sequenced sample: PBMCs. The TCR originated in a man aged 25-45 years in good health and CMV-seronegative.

CDR3 bases: TGTGCCAGCAGTTTAGGAGGGTCCAAGCCCCAGCATTTT. It translates to CASSLGGSKPQHF. The gene calls are TRBV27 and TRBJ1-5; D gene unclear. The CDR3 runs to 13 residues. With 2 bases removed from V and 8 bases from J, the gap between germline ends came to 10 bases. Germline lookup yields CDR1 MNHEY and CDR2 SMNVEV (reference sequence).